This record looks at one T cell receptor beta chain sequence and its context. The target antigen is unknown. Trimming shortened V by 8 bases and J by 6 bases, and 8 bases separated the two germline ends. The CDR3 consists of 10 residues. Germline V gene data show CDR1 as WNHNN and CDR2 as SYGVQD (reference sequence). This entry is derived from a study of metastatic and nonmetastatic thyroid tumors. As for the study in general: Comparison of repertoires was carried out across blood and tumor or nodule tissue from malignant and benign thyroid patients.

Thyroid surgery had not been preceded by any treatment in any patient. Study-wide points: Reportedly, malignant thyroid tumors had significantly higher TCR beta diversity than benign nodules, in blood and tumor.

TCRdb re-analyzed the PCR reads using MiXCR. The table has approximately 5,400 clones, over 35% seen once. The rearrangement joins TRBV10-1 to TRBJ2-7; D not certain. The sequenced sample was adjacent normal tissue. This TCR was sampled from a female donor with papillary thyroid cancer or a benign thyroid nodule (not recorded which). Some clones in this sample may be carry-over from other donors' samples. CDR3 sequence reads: CASLPCEQYF. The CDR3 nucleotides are TGCGCCAGCCTTCCCTGCGAGCAGTACTTC.